This TCR beta chain was documented in a study of T cell responses to AZD1222 COVID-19 vaccine. Repertoires were generated with immunoSEQ multiplex PCR, while TCRdb's copy carries only in-frame clones and drops some. The sample records approximately 140,000 clones, 80% to 95% being singletons. V lost 0 bases and J lost 1, with 14 bases in between. This CDR3 contains 17 residues. CDR1 is ENHRY and CDR2 is SYGVKD in the germline V gene. The J gene is TRBJ2-3, the V gene TRBV10-3, with a tentative D call TRBD2 (6 bases). This specimen was peripheral blood, taken 28 days after the second AZD1222 dose. This receptor was taken from an adult who received the AZD1222 COVID-19 vaccine. DNA for the CDR3: TGTGCCATCAGTGAGTCGAGAGGAGGGCCCCGCACAGATACGCAGTATTTT. As protein: CAISESRGGPRTDTQYF.